This T cell receptor (beta chain) was obtained from a study of shared clonotypes between healthy human individuals. Notes on the study in general: Clonotypes shared by all four donors outscored non-shared clonotypes in generation probability.

Cells designated naive CD8 were CD45RO-negative and were positively selected for CCR7, with terminally differentiated effector memory CD45RA+ cells excluded. As regards this clone: As yet, its antigen is unknown.

Profiling relied on immunoSEQ multiplex PCR, and the TCRdb table lists in-frame clones only, not all of them. The table shows fewer than 1 million clones, with about 96% occurring only once. The CDR3 loop spans 15 amino acids. Germline V CDR1 and CDR2: SGHDN, FVKESK. Trimming pared 1 base from V and 2 bases from J, leaving 12 bases between. Source material: naive CD8+ T cells sorted from blood. The chain combines TRBV14 with TRBJ2-7; D call uncertain. This receptor was identified in a man aged 25-45 years in good health. Here the CDR3 DNA reads TGTGCCAGCAGCCAAGCCCGGGTCAACCCCTACGAGCAGTACTTC. Its translation: CASSQARVNPYEQYF. The full variable domain, in which reference TRBV14 and TRBJ2-7 provide the parts outside the CDR3, is EAGVTQFPSHSVIEKGQTVTLRCDPISGHDNLYWYRRVMGKEIKFLLHFVKESKQDESGMPNNRFLAERTGGTYSTLKVQPAELEDSGVYFCASSQARVNPYEQYFGPGTRLTVT.